Following are 2 T cell receptor beta chains from one sample sequenced in a study of shared clonotypes between healthy human individuals. The protocol was immunoSEQ multiplex PCR, while the TCRdb copy is restricted to in-frame clones and leaves out a portion. The sample lists 490,000 or so clones, 70% to 85% occurring once. The sample taken for sequencing was PBMCs. These receptors originate from a woman between 40 and 55 years old in good health. Some clones in this sample may be carry-over from other donors' samples.

This clone is a singleton in its sample. CDR3 DNA: TGTGCCAGCAGCTTAGCGCCGGGGTACGAGCAGTACTTC. It specifies CASSLAPGYEQYF. The V call is TRBV7-2, the J call TRBJ2-7, with D possibly matching TRBD2 (5 bases). Germline CDR1 is SGHTA and CDR2 is FQGNSA. The CDR3 spans 13 residues. V lost 0 bases to trimming and J lost 4 bases, with 7 bases between them.

As DNA, the CDR3 is TGTGCCAGCAGCCGAACCGTAGCGGGAGCATACACAGATACGCAGTATTTT. Encoded protein: CASSRTVAGAYTDTQYF. The rearrangement uses TRBV7-2 and TRBJ2-3, with TRBD2 matching 9 bases. The ends lost 5 bases at V and 2 bases at J; junction bases unmatched: 11. The CDR3 contains 17 residues. Germline V gives CDR1 SGHTA, CDR2 FQGNSA.